This T cell receptor (beta chain) was captured in a study of CD8+ T cells in alopecia areata. Stated treatment: oral pan-JAK inhibitor, 5-10 mg twice daily. This clone was counted only a few times. Germline V lookup: CDR1 SGDLS, CDR2 YYNGEE. With 3 bases clipped from V and 1 base from J, the junction kept 3 bases outside the gene matches. The CDR3 consists of 14 residues. Reverse transcription of extracted RNA yielded cDNA, which provided the sequencing template. Sequenced by immunoSEQ multiplex PCR; TCRdb stores in-frame clones only, minus some. In the table there are just under 65,000 clones, approximately 44% of which are singletons.

The genes are TRBV9 and TRBJ2-7, with TRBD2 matching over 8 bases. The sequencing used CD8+ T cells sorted from blood, collected between weeks 36 and 40, from a patient treated with tofacitinib. The TCR originated in a human donor with alopecia areata. DNA for the CDR3: TGTGCCAGCAGCGCGGCGGGAGGTTCCTACGAGCAGTACTTC. Translated, it gives CASSAAGGSYEQYF.